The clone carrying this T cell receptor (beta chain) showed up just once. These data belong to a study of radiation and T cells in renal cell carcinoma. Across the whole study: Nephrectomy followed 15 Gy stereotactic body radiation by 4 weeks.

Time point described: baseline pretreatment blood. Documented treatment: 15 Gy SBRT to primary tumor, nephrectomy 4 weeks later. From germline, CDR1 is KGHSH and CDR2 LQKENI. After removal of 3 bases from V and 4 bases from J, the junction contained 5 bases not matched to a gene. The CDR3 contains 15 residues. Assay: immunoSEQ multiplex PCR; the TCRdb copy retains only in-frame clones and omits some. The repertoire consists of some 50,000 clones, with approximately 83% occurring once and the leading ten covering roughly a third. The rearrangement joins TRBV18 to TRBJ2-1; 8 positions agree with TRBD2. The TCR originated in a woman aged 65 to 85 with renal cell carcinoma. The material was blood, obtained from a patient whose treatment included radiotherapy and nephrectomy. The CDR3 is CASSPAGLDYNEQFF. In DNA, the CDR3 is TGTGCCAGCTCACCCGCGGGACTAGATTACAATGAGCAGTTCTTC.